One sample yielded the 28 T cell receptor beta chains listed below, sequenced in a study of naive and memory T cell subsets. The beta constant-region primer was an equimolar mix of two oligonucleotides covering TRBC1 and TRBC2. TCRdb itself ran the UMI-ligation and nested PCR reads through MiXCR, one entry per CDR3 protein. This table holds roughly 98,000 distinct CDR3 sequences, roughly 7% found once. The specimen was central memory CD4+ T cells from blood. These receptors all come from a human donor in good health.

As to this clonotype: A clone one base away is much larger, so this may be a read error. The rearrangement uses TRBV29-1 and TRBJ2-1; D perhaps matches TRBD1 (6 bases). The CDR3 is 17 amino acids. Germline CDR1 SQVTM, CDR2 ANQGSEA. V lost 2 bases and J 7 bases, leaving 24 bases between the germline ends. The CDR3 spells CSVERVYLSGARNEQFF. CDR3 coding DNA: TGCAGCGTTGAAAGGGTCTATCTTTCAGGGGCTAGGAATGAGCAGTTCTTC.

The chain links TRBV7-9 to TRBJ2-7; 8 bases are a match to TRBD1. Germline V lookup: CDR1 SEHNR, CDR2 FQNEAQ (reference sequence). J gave up 7 bases and V 5 bases, and 10 bases lay outside the gene matches. This CDR3 region has 14 residues. The CDR3 reads CASSRQGAGGEQYF. CDR3 bases: TGTGCCAGCAGCCGCCAGGGGGCCGGGGGAGAGCAGTACTTC.

This clonotype has ten or more counts. The rearrangement uses TRBV5-1 and TRBJ1-2; D is undetermined. Germline CDR1 is SGHRS and CDR2 is YFSETQ. The CDR3 contains 12 residues. With 0 bases removed from V and 7 bases from J, the gap between germline ends came to 7 bases. In DNA form, the CDR3 reads TGCGCCAGCAGCTTGGGGGCGCCTGGCTACACCTTC. Translation: CASSLGAPGYTF.

Ten or more counts support this clonotype. The V gene is TRBV3-1, the J gene TRBJ2-3; tentative D call: TRBD2 (6 bases). Looked up from germline, CDR1 is LGHDT and CDR2 is YNNKEL (reference sequence). Trimming pared 1 base from V and 2 bases from J, leaving 16 bases between. This CDR3 is 17 amino acids long. The CDR3 DNA reads TGTGCCAGCAGCCAAGGACGGACTACGCTCCTCACAGATACGCAGTATTTT. It translates to CASSQGRTTLLTDTQYF.

This clonotype was detected many times. The chain couples TRBV18 to TRBJ1-4; D uncertain. The V gene lost 3 bases and the J gene lost 0 bases, with 11 bases spanning the gap. CDR1 and CDR2 (germline): KGHSH, LQKENI. The CDR3 is 16 residues long. The CDR3 region has the DNA TGTGCCAGCTCACCTCTGGACGGAGCAACTAATGAAAAACTGTTTTTT. It translates to CASSPLDGATNEKLFF.

This clonotype was counted many times. The chain joins TRBV5-6 to TRBJ1-2, with TRBD1 matching 8 bases. V shed 5 bases and J 3 bases; nucleotides not matched to a gene: 12. The CDR3 is 16 residues long. Germline V gives CDR1 SGHDT, CDR2 YYEEEE. The CDR3 reads CASRRPGGRGDYGYTF. Written as DNA, the CDR3 is TGTGCCAGCAGAAGGCCAGGGGGCAGGGGAGACTATGGCTACACCTTC.

At least ten counts were recorded for this clonotype. This rearrangement joins TRBV5-4 to TRBJ2-1; TRBD2 aligns across 8 bases. This CDR3 has 17 residues. The germline V gene encodes CDR1 SGHNT and CDR2 YYREEE (reference sequence). V trimming: 3 bases; J trimming: 9 bases; junction bases outside the gene matches: 17. The CDR3 sequence: CASSSAGASGPAIEQFF. CDR3 sequence (DNA): TGTGCCAGCAGCTCCGCCGGGGCTAGCGGGCCCGCGATTGAGCAGTTCTTC.

Ten or more counts support this clonotype. The chain employs TRBV5-1 and TRBJ1-4; D is perhaps TRBD1 (5 bases). CDR3 length: 15 amino acids. CDR1 and CDR2 (germline): SGHRS, YFSETQ. Trimming stripped 0 bases from V and 7 bases from J, with 13 bases between. The CDR3 nucleotides read TGCGCCAGCAGCTTGGCCCGGGAGGGGAGTGAAAAACTGTTTTTT. Translation: CASSLAREGSEKLFF.

The chain employs TRBV5-4 and TRBJ2-5; 10 bases agree with TRBD1. J gave up 5 bases and V 2 bases, and 3 bases lay outside the gene matches. This CDR3 spans 14 amino acids. In germline, CDR1 is SGHNT, CDR2 YYREEE (reference sequence). CDR3 protein: CASSFGQGVETQYF. The CDR3 coding sequence is TGTGCCAGCAGCTTCGGACAGGGGGTGGAGACCCAGTACTTC.

This clonotype has a count of ten or more. The chain's CDR3 is CSVEIDDQPQHF. CDR3 in DNA: TGCAGCGTGGAGATAGATGATCAGCCCCAGCATTTT. This rearrangement joins TRBV29-1 to TRBJ1-5, with no clear D. The CDR3 is 12 amino acids. Per germline, CDR1 SQVTM and CDR2 ANQGSEA. The V end was cut by 6 bases, the J end by 5 bases, with 11 bases between.

The chain couples TRBV25-1 to TRBJ2-7; D perhaps matches TRBD2 (7 bases). The CDR3 extends over 16 amino acids. Trimming removed 5 bases at V and 4 bases at J, with 21 bases between. Germline lookup yields CDR1 MGHDK and CDR2 SYGVNS. Here the CDR3 DNA reads TGTGCCAGCAGTAAGGGGGGGGTAGCGGGCCTATACGAGCAGTACTTC. The encoded protein is CASSKGGVAGLYEQYF.

This clonotype was observed at least ten times. The rearrangement joins TRBV5-4 to TRBJ2-3; unclear D gene. The CDR3 totals 13 residues. Germline assignment: CDR1 SGHNT and CDR2 YYREEE (reference sequence). The V end lost 3 bases, the J end lost 4 bases, and 9 bases lay between the germline ends. The CDR3 spells CASSSDGADTQYF. Here the CDR3 DNA reads TGTGCCAGCAGCTCGGATGGGGCAGATACGCAGTATTTT.

As for this clonotype: This may come from a read error, since a much larger clone is one base off. This likely comes from a read error, as the CDR3 has no conserved phenylalanine or tryptophan at its end. J is TRBJ2-3 and V is TRBV11-2; D gene unclear. From germline, CDR1 is SGHAT and CDR2 FQNNGV. V was clipped by 0 bases and J by 10 bases, with 11 bases between them. The CDR3 runs to 13 residues. The CDR3 here is CASSLDRSAPQYL. The CDR3 coding sequence is TGTGCCAGCAGCTTAGACCGGTCGGCTCCGCAGTATCTT.

There are a few counts of this clonotype. A read error may account for a junction end that differs from germline. The rearrangement uses TRBV7-2 and TRBJ1-6; possible D gene TRBD1, 5 bases. The length of the CDR3 is 14 residues. Germline V CDR1 and CDR2: SGHTA, FQGNSA. CDR3 amino acids: CAGSRGANNSPLHF. The DNA for the CDR3 is TGTGCCGGCAGCCGCGGGGCCAATAATTCACCCCTCCACTTT.

The J gene is TRBJ2-3, the V gene TRBV28, with unresolved D. Per germline, CDR1 MDHEN and CDR2 SYDVKM. Trimming removed 3 bases at V and 0 bases at J, with 7 bases between. The CDR3 runs to 14 residues. CDR3 protein: CASSFGGSTDTQYF. CDR3 nucleotides: TGTGCCAGCAGTTTCGGCGGTAGCACAGATACGCAGTATTTT.

The chain uses TRBV5-6 and TRBJ1-1; D not resolved. This CDR3 is 14 amino acids long. The V gene lost 3 bases and the J gene lost 5 bases, with 14 bases spanning the gap. Per germline, CDR1 SGHDT and CDR2 YYEEEE. The CDR3 DNA reads as TGTGCCAGCAGCTCCCGGATATTGAGAACTGAAGCTTTCTTT. Translation: CASSSRILRTEAFF. Looking up the rest from reference TRBV5-6 and TRBJ1-1 gives the full variable domain: DAGVTQSPTHLIKTRGQQVTLRCSPKSGHDTVSWYQQALGQGPQFIFQYYEEEERQRGNFPDRFSGHQFPNYSSELNVNALLLGDSALYLCASSSRILRTEAFFGQGTRLTVV.

This clonotype was detected many times. The genes are TRBV5-5 and TRBJ1-5; perhaps TRBD1 as D (6 bases). The ends were cut back, 0 bases at V and 6 bases at J, with 16 bases in the middle. Germline CDR1 is SGHKS and CDR2 is YYEKEE (reference sequence). CDR3 size: 16 residues. The CDR3 DNA is TGTGCCAGCAGCTTGGGGCCAGGGACAAGCGGTCAGCCCCAGCATTTT. It is translated as CASSLGPGTSGQPQHF.

Ten or more counts support this clonotype. V usage is TRBV11-2 and J usage is TRBJ1-3; possibly TRBD1 for D (6 bases). Germline-derived CDR1 and CDR2 are SGHAT and FQNNGV. Between the trimmed V and J ends, which lost 5 bases and 0 bases, there was a span of 11 bases. CDR3 length equals 15 residues. CDR3 sequence reads: CASSPGQTSGNTIYF. CDR3 sequence (DNA): TGTGCCAGCAGCCCCGGACAGACCTCTGGAAACACCATATATTTT.

This clonotype was counted at least ten times. The chain uses TRBV20-1 and TRBJ2-1; no clear D. The V end was cut by 4 bases, the J end by 0 bases, with 7 bases between. Per germline, CDR1 DFQATT and CDR2 SNEGSKA (reference sequence). The CDR3 sequence is 13 residues long. Written as DNA, the CDR3 is TGCAGTGCTAAACCGAGCTCCTACAATGAGCAGTTCTTC. Translated: CSAKPSSYNEQFF.

Many counts were recorded for this clonotype. The chain uses TRBV7-7 and TRBJ2-2; D remains ambiguous. The V gene lost 5 bases and the J gene lost 2 bases, with 6 bases spanning the gap. The CDR3 has 13 residues. CDR1 and CDR2 from the germline V gene are SSHAT and FNYEAQ (reference sequence). The CDR3 here is CASSTDNTGELFF. As DNA, the CDR3 is TGTGCCAGCAGCACGGACAACACCGGGGAGCTGTTTTTT.

This clonotype was seen repeatedly, ten times or more. The gene calls are TRBV6-6 and TRBJ1-2; the D is unclear. Trimming left V 6 bases short and J 5 bases short, with 7 bases between. Germline CDR1 reads MNHNY; CDR2 reads SVGAGI (reference sequence). The CDR3 runs to 11 residues. The CDR3 sequence: CASSEGYGYTF. For the CDR3, the DNA is TGTGCCAGCAGCGAAGGGTATGGCTACACCTTC.

J is TRBJ2-2 and V is TRBV28; 11 positions agree with TRBD1. The CDR3 is 15 residues long. Trimming took 6 bases from V and 7 from J; bases not matched to a gene: 7. Germline V lookup: CDR1 MDHEN, CDR2 SYDVKM. CDR3 amino acids: CASSRSGTGGGELFF. CDR3 coding DNA: TGTGCCAGCAGCAGATCCGGGACAGGGGGCGGGGAGCTGTTTTTT.

This clonotype turned up a few times. The chain employs TRBV4-2 and TRBJ2-3, with D unclear. Germline-derived CDR1 and CDR2 are LGHNA and YNFKEQ. The ends were cut back, 0 bases at V and 10 bases at J, with 11 bases in the middle. The CDR3 is 13 amino acids. The CDR3 region is CASSQDVGLAQYF. The CDR3 DNA sequence: TGTGCCAGCAGCCAAGATGTTGGGCTGGCGCAGTATTTT.

This clonotype was counted between two and nine times. This chain uses TRBV27 with TRBJ1-1, with 9 bases that match TRBD1. Germline V gives CDR1 MNHEY, CDR2 SMNVEV (reference sequence). V dropped 5 bases and J dropped 8; count of bases not matched to a gene: 6. The CDR3 is 13 amino acids. CDR3 sequence reads: CASSPRTGAEAFF. Written as DNA, the CDR3 is TGTGCCAGCAGTCCAAGGACAGGGGCGGAAGCTTTCTTT.

The V call is TRBV28, the J call TRBJ1-2, with unresolved D. Germline CDR1 MDHEN, CDR2 SYDVKM. The length of the CDR3 is 15 residues. V lost 5 bases to trimming and J lost 4 bases, with 17 bases between them. The CDR3 sequence is CASSPVGGERYGYTF. CDR3 sequence (DNA): TGTGCCAGCAGTCCAGTCGGCGGAGAACGCTATGGCTACACCTTC.

The sample holds many counts of this clonotype. CDR3 protein: CSARVAGVPENIQYF. CDR3 DNA: TGCAGTGCTAGAGTTGCGGGAGTGCCCGAAAACATTCAGTACTTC. This rearrangement joins TRBV20-1 to TRBJ2-4; 7 bases line up with TRBD2. The CDR3 runs to 15 residues. Losses at the gene ends were 1 base for V and 5 bases for J; bases not matched to a gene: 8. Germline V gene lookup returns CDR1 DFQATT and CDR2 SNEGSKA (reference sequence).

This clonotype was seen a handful of times. This rearrangement joins TRBV27 to TRBJ2-5, with D perhaps matching TRBD1 (6 bases). Between the trimmed V and J ends, which lost 3 bases and 2 bases, there was a span of 10 bases. The germline V gene encodes CDR1 MNHEY and CDR2 SMNVEV (reference sequence). The length of the CDR3 is 14 residues. The CDR3 DNA reads TGTGCCAGCAGTTTCAGGGGCTATCAAGAGACCCAGTACTTC. The encoded protein is CASSFRGYQETQYF.

The table lists this clonotype with a few counts. The gene calls are TRBV7-9 and TRBJ2-2; D might be TRBD1 (5 bases). V lost 5 bases and J 3 bases, leaving 19 bases between the germline ends. The CDR3 is 17 amino acids. Germline CDR1 is SEHNR and CDR2 is FQNEAQ (reference sequence). The CDR3 here is CASSPYGHARDTGELFF. The CDR3 coding sequence is TGTGCCAGCAGCCCCTACGGACATGCCAGGGACACCGGGGAGCTGTTTTTT.